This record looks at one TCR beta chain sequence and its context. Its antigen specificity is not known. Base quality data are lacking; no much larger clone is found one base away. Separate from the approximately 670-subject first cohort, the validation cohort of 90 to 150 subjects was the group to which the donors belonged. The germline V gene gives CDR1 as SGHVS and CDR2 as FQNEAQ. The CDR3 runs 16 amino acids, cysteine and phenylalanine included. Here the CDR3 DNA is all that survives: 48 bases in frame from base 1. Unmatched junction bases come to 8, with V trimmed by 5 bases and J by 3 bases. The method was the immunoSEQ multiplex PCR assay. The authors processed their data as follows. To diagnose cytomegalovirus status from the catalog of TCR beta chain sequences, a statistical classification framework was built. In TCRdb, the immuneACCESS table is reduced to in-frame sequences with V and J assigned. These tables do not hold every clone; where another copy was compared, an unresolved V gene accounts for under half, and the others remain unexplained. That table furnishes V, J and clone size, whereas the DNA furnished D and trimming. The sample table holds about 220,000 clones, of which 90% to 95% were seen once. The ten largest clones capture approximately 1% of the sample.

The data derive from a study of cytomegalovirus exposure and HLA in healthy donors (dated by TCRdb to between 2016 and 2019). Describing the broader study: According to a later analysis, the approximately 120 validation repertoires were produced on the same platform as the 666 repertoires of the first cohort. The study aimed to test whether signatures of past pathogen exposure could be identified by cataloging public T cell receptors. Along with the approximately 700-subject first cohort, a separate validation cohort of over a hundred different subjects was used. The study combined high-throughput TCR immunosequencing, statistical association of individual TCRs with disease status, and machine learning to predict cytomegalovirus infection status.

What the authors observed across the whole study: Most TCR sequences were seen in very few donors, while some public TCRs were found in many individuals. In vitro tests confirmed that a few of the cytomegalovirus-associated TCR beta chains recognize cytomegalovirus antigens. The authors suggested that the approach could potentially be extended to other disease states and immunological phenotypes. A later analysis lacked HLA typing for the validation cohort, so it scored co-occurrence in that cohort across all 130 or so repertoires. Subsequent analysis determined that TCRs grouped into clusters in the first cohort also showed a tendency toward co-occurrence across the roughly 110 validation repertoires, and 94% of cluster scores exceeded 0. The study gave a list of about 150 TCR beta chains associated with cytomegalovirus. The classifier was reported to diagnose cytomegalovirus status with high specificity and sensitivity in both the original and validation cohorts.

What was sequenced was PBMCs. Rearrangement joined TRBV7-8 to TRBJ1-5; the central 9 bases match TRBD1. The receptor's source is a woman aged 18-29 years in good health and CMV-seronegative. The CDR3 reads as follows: CASSPLGQGTNQPQHF. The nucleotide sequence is TGTGCCAGCAGCCCACTGGGACAGGGAACCAATCAGCCCCAGCATTTT.